This T cell receptor (beta chain) was obtained from a study of OX40 agonist ivuxolimab in advanced cancers. Background on the study: It was ivuxolimab, an agonistic anti-OX40 (CD134) antibody, that patients were treated with.

Comment on this clone: Its antigen remains unknown.

Profiled with immunoSEQ multiplex PCR; TCRdb holds only in-frame clones, not every one. The sample has about 99,000 clones, approximately 95% seen once. Study-level points and caveats: Those patients achieving a partial response at 0.1-3.0 mg/kg showed among the lowest clonal expansion. At 0.1 to 3.0 mg/kg and by week 6, clonal expansion occurred in CD4+ and CD8+ blood T cells.

Per the germline V gene, CDR1 is MNHEY and CDR2 is SMNVEV (reference sequence). This CDR3 has 15 residues. Trimming left V 3 bases short and J 0 bases short, with 12 bases between. This TCR was sampled from an adult with an advanced solid tumor such as melanoma, head and neck, liver or kidney cancer. The rearrangement uses TRBV27 and TRBJ2-7; a weak D match, TRBD2 (6 bases). This sample comprised CD4+ or CD8+ T cells sorted from blood, obtained in a trial of the OX40 agonist ivuxolimab. CDR3 sequence: CASSLGATSSYEQYF. Here the CDR3 DNA reads TGTGCCAGCAGTTTGGGTGCGACTAGCTCCTACGAGCAGTACTTC.